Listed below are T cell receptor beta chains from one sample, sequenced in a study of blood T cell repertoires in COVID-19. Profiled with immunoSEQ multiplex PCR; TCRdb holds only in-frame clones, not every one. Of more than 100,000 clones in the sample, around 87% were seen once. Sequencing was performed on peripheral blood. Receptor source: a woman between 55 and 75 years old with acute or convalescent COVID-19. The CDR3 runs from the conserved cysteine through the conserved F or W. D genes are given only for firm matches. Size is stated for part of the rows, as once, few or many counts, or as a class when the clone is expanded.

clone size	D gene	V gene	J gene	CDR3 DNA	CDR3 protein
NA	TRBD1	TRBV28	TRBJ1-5	TGTGCCAGCAGTCCAAGACAGGGAGGTGATCAGCCCCAGCATTTT	CASSPRQGGDQPQHF
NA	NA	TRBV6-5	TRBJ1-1	TGTGCCAGCAGTCCCCGGGGGGTAGCCGCTTTCTTT	CASSPRGVAAFF
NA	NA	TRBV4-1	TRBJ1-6	TGCGCCAGCAGCCAAGGGGAGGCCGCCAATTCACCCCTCCACTTT	CASSQGEAANSPLHF
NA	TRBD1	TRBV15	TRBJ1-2	TGTGCCACCAGCAGAGTGACAGGGGGCCTGCTTAGTAACTATGGCTACACCTTC	CATSRVTGGLLSNYGYTF
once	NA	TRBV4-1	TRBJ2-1	TGCGCCAGCAGCCAAGGAGGGCGCTACAATGAGCAGTTCTTC	CASSQGGRYNEQFF
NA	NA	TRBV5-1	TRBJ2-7	TGCGCCAGCAGCACTCCTGATACCTACGAGCAGTACTTC	CASSTPDTYEQYF
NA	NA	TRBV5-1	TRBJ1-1	TGCGCCAGCAGCGCCCGACAATCCACTGAAGCTTTCTTT	CASSARQSTEAFF
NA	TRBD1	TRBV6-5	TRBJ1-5	TGTGCCAGCAGTTACTCAAAGACAGGGGTTCAGCCCCAGCATTTT	CASSYSKTGVQPQHF
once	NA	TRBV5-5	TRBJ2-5	TGTGCCAGCAGCTTGGGTTGGGGGCCCCAAGAGACCCAGTACTTC	CASSLGWGPQETQYF
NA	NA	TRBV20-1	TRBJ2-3	TGCAGTGCTAGTTTAGGCGGGAGCACAGATACGCAGTATTTT	CSASLGGSTDTQYF
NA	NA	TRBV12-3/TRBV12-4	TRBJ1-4	TGTGCCAGTACCGGACAGTTGAATGAAAAACTGTTTTTT	CASTGQLNEKLFF
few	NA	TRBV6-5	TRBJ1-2	TGTGCCAGTAACAGGGAGATAATGTCTAATGGCTACACCTTC	CASNREIMSNGYTF
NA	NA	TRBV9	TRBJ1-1	TGTGCCAGCAGCTTCAACCAGGTGAACACTGAAGCTTTCTTT	CASSFNQVNTEAFF
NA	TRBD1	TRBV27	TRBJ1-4	TGTGCCAGCAGTTTATCGGGACAGCAAAAGGCAACTAATGAAAAACTGTTTTTT	CASSLSGQQKATNEKLFF
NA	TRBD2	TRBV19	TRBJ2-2	TGTGCCAGTAGTGCTCTAGCGGGAGGGGCCGGGGAGCTGTTTTTT	CASSALAGGAGELFF
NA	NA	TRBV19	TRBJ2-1	TGTGCCAGTAGGACTTCGAGCGGGCCTTACAATGAGCAGTTCTTC	CASRTSSGPYNEQFF
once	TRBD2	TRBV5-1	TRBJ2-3	TGCGCCAGCAGCTTGTTGGGGGAGGGCCGGGGCACAGATACGCAGTATTTT	CASSLLGEGRGTDTQYF
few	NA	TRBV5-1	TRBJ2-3	TGCGCCAGCAACCAGCGGGTCACAGATACGCAGTATTTT	CASNQRVTDTQYF
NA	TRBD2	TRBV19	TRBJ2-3	TGTGCCAGTAGTAAGTTGACTAGCGGGAGCTGGACAGATACGCAGTATTTT	CASSKLTSGSWTDTQYF
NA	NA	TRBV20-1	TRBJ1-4	TGCAGTGCTAGTAATGCTTTGGCCTCCGAAAAACTGTTTTTT	CSASNALASEKLFF
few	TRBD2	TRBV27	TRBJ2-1	TGTGCCAGCAGTGGCTGGACTAGCGGGAGAAATGAGCAGTTCTTC	CASSGWTSGRNEQFF
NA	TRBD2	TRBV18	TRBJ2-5	TGTGCCAGCTCACCCCGACTAGCGGAAGAGACCCAGTACTTC	CASSPRLAEETQYF
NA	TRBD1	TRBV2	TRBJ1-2	TGTGCCAGCACCTCGGACGTAGGGGGCAATGGCTACACCTTC	CASTSDVGGNGYTF
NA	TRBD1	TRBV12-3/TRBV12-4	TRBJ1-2	TGTGCCAGCAGTAAGACAGGGTATGGCTACACCTTC	CASSKTGYGYTF
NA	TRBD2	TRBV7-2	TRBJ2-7	TGTGCCAGCAGCTTAAGGCTAGCGGGTTACGAGCAGTACTTC	CASSLRLAGYEQYF
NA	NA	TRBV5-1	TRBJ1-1	TGCGCCAGCAGCTGGACAGCGAACACTGAAGCTTTCTTT	CASSWTANTEAFF
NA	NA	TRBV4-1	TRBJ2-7	TGCGCCAGCAGCCAAGAACAGGGCATCTCCTACGAGCAGTACTTC	CASSQEQGISYEQYF
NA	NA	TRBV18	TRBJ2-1	TGTGCCAGCTCACCTCCGGGACAACTAATTGACAATGAGCAGTTCTTC	CASSPPGQLIDNEQFF
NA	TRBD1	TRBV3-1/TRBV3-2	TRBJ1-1	TGTGCCAGCAGTTCGACAGGGGGCAGACCCAGAGAGACTGAAGCTTTCTTT	CASSSTGGRPRETEAFF
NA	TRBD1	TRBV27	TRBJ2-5	TGTGCCAGCAGTTTAAGAGGGACAGGGGGCGCGGAGACCCAGTACTTC	CASSLRGTGGAETQYF
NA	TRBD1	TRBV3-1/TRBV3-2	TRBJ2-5	TGTGCCAGCAGCCCCGGGACAGGGACCCAAGAGACCCAGTACTTC	CASSPGTGTQETQYF
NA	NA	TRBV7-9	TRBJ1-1	TGTGCCAGCAGCGGCAGAGGGAACACTGAAGCTTTCTTT	CASSGRGNTEAFF
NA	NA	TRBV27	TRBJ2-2	TGTGCCAGCAGCCGTCTTTGGCGGAGGAAAGACGAGGACACCGGGGAGCTGTTTTTT	CASSRLWRRKDEDTGELFF
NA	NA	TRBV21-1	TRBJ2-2	TGTGCCAGCAGCAAAGGGAGTGGGACTAGAAACACCGGGGAGCTGTTTTTT	CASSKGSGTRNTGELFF
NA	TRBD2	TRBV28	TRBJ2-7	TGTGCCAGCAAACCCCCCGGGAGGGACTACGAGCAGTACTTC	CASKPPGRDYEQYF
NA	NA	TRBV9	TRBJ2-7	TGTGCCAGCAGCGTATCACTTTCGAGCTCCTACGAGCAGTACTTC	CASSVSLSSSYEQYF
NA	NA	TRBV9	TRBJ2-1	TGTGCCAGCAGCCCCTCGCCCCGCGGCGATGAGCAGTTCTTC	CASSPSPRGDEQFF
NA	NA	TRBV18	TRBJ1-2	TGTGCCAGCTCACCGACAACAGGCTTGGCCTATGGCTACACCTTC	CASSPTTGLAYGYTF
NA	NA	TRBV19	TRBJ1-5	TGTGCCAGTAATGAGGGGACTAGGGTTTACCAGCCCCAGCATTTT	CASNEGTRVYQPQHF
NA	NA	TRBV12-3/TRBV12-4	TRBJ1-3	TGTGCCAGCAGTTTAAGAGGGGGAAACACCATATATTTT	CASSLRGGNTIYF
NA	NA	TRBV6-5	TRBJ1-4	TGTGCCAGCACCAGCCAGGGCGGGAAAGAAAAACTGTTTTTT	CASTSQGGKEKLFF
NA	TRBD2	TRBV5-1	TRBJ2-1	TGCGCCAGCAGCTTCGGTTTAGCGGGAGTTTCAGGAGTTGAGCAGTTCTTC	CASSFGLAGVSGVEQFF
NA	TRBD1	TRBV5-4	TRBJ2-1	TGTGCCAGCAGCTTGGCAGGGGGACACAATGAGCAGTTCTTC	CASSLAGGHNEQFF
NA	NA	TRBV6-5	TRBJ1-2	TGTGCCAGCAATCAGGGTGGTTATGGCTACACCTTC	CASNQGGYGYTF
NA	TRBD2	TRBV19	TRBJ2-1	TGTGCCAGTAGTTTACTCCCACTAGCGGGAGGGCCGAATGAGCAGTTCTTC	CASSLLPLAGGPNEQFF
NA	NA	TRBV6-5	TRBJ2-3	TGTGCCAGCAGTTCGGCCACAGTTCTAGATACGCAGTATTTT	CASSSATVLDTQYF